These 11 T cell receptor beta chains came from one sample sequenced in a study of blood T cell repertoires in COVID-19. Data came from immunoSEQ multiplex PCR; TCRdb stores just in-frame clones and leaves some out. The sample lists roughly 250,000 clones; around 87% were seen once. Sequencing input: peripheral blood. The source is a man aged 60-69 years who had recovered from COVID-19.

The DNA of the CDR3 is TGTGCCAGTAGCGAATCAGTGATCACTGAAGCTTTCTTT. Protein: CASSESVITEAFF. The chain uses TRBV19 and TRBJ1-1, with D hard to call. This CDR3 is built from 13 residues. Germline-derived CDR1 and CDR2 are LNHDA and SQIVND (reference sequence). Trimming left V 6 bases short and J 4 bases short, with 12 bases between.

In its sample, this clone was seen a few times. The V call is TRBV20-1, the J call TRBJ2-5, with 7 bases that match TRBD2. There are 11 residues in the CDR3. Germline CDR1 reads DFQATT; CDR2 reads SNEGSKA (reference sequence). J was trimmed by 2 bases and V by 6 bases; bases with no gene match: 0. Written as DNA, the CDR3 is TGCAGTGCAGCGGGACAAGAGACCCAGTACTTC. Protein sequence: CSAAGQETQYF.

The chain employs TRBV4-2 and TRBJ2-3, with 8 bases identical to TRBD2. Trimming cost V 4 bases and J 0 bases; bases outside gene matches: 6. The CDR3 sequence is 16 residues long. The V gene's germline CDR1 is LGHNA and CDR2 YNFKEQ. The chain's CDR3 is CASSLLRGGSTDTQYF. CDR3 DNA sequence: TGTGCCAGCAGCCTACTACGGGGGGGGAGCACAGATACGCAGTATTTT.

The V call is TRBV6-1, the J call TRBJ1-2; 7 bases align to TRBD1. This CDR3 has 14 residues. Germline CDR1 is MNHNS and CDR2 is SASEGT. The ends lost 3 bases at V and 8 bases at J; junction bases unmatched: 9. DNA for the CDR3: TGTGCCAGCAGTGACCGACAGGGTGTGGAAGGCTACACCTTC. Translation gives CASSDRQGVEGYTF.

Concerning this clone: Within the sample, other DNA sequences also encode this same CDR3. V usage is TRBV7-9 and J usage is TRBJ1-3, with 7 bases lining up with TRBD1. This CDR3 has 15 residues. V gave up 1 base and J gave up 0 bases; unmatched junction bases: 0. CDR1 and CDR2 (germline): SEHNR, FQNEAQ (reference sequence). This CDR3 reads CASSLEGASGNTIYF. CDR3 coding DNA: TGTGCCAGCAGCTTAGAGGGGGCCTCTGGAAACACCATATATTTT.

The chain recombines TRBV28 with TRBJ1-2; D is perhaps TRBD1 (5 bases). V was pared by 0 bases and J by 4 bases, with 6 bases between. CDR3 length: 13 amino acids. Looked up from germline, CDR1 is MDHEN and CDR2 is SYDVKM. CDR3: CASSLWQGYGYTF. DNA of the CDR3: TGTGCCAGCAGTTTATGGCAGGGCTATGGCTACACCTTC.

The chain links TRBV5-6 to TRBJ2-5; D remains ambiguous. V gave up 3 bases and J gave up 2 bases, with 8 bases separating them. Germline CDR1 and CDR2: SGHDT and YYEEEE. The CDR3 is made up of 13 amino acids. CDR3 coding DNA: TGTGCCAGCAGCTCGGCACAGCAAGAGACCCAGTACTTC. Translation: CASSSAQQETQYF.

The V gene is TRBV18, the J gene TRBJ2-3; a weak D match, TRBD2 (6 bases). The CDR3 covers 14 residues. V lost 5 bases and J 3 bases, leaving 12 bases between the germline ends. Per germline, CDR1 KGHSH and CDR2 LQKENI. The CDR3 sequence is CASSFAGGTDTQYF. CDR3 bases: TGTGCCAGCTCATTTGCTGGAGGGACAGATACGCAGTATTTT.

The rearrangement links TRBV14 to TRBJ2-3; D gene ambiguous. CDR1 SGHDN and CDR2 FVKESK come from the germline V gene. CDR3 length: 17 amino acids. The V and J ends lost 4 bases and 0 bases respectively, with 17 bases between them. The CDR3 loop is CASSRAEPPTSTDTQYF. The CDR3 bases are TGTGCCAGCAGCCGTGCTGAGCCCCCCACTAGCACAGATACGCAGTATTTT.

The chain couples TRBV24-1 to TRBJ2-5; a weak D match, TRBD2 (5 bases). The germline V and J ends were trimmed by 5 bases and 1 base, with 10 bases remaining between them. There are 14 residues in the CDR3. Per the germline V gene, CDR1 is KGHDR and CDR2 is SFDVKD. This chain's CDR3 is CATSGTELQETQYF. CDR3 in DNA: TGTGCCACCAGTGGGACTGAACTCCAAGAGACCCAGTACTTC.

This clone was recorded a few times. This rearrangement joins TRBV19 to TRBJ1-2, with TRBD1 matching over 7 bases. J lost 6 bases, V lost 4 bases, and 8 bases had no gene match. This CDR3 is 14 amino acids long. CDR1 LNHDA and CDR2 SQIVND come from the germline V gene (reference sequence). The CDR3 region is CASSRIPTGDGYTF. The CDR3 nucleotides read TGTGCCAGTAGTAGGATCCCCACAGGGGATGGCTACACCTTC.